The clone carrying this TCR beta chain was counted ten times or more. This same CDR3 is encoded by further DNA sequences in the sample. The CDR3 has 13 amino acids. Trimming took 9 bases from V and 1 from J, leaving 7 bases between them. Germline assignment: CDR1 MDHEN and CDR2 SYDVKM. The sample originates from a study of shared clonotypes between healthy human individuals. Repertoires were generated with immunoSEQ multiplex PCR, while TCRdb's copy carries only in-frame clones and drops some. In the table there are about 960,000 clones, around three quarters of which are singletons. The sequenced material came from memory CD4+ T cells sorted from blood. The subset here: CD45RA-negative fraction. This chain connects TRBV28 to TRBJ2-6; D not certain. The clonotype originates from a man between 18 and 29 years old in good health. Here the CDR3 DNA reads TGTGCCAGTAGGCTGTCTGGGGCCAACGTCCTGACTTTC. Translated, it gives CASRLSGANVLTF. The whole variable domain, filled in from reference TRBV28 and TRBJ2-6, reads DVKVTQSSRYLVKRTGEKVFLECVQDMDHENMFWYRQDPGLGLRLIYFSYDVKMKEKGDIPEGYSVSREKKERFSLILESASTNQTSMYLCASRLSGANVLTFGAGSRLTVL.